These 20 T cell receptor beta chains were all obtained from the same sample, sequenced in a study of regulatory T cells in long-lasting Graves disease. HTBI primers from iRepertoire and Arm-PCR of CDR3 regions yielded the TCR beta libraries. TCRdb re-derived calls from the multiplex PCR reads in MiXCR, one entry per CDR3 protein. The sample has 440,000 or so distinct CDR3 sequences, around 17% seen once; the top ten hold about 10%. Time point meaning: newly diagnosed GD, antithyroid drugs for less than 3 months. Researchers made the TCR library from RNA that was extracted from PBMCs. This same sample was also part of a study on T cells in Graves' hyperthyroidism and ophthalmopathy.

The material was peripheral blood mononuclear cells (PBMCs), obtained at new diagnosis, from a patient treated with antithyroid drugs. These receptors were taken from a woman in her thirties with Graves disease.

CDR3 sequence: CSARAPLSSYNEQFF. In nucleotides, the CDR3 is TGCAGTGCTAGAGCTCCCTTGAGCTCCTACAATGAGCAGTTCTTC. The rearrangement uses TRBV20-1 and TRBJ2-1, with D unresolved. Trimming stripped 1 base from V and 0 bases from J, with 10 bases between. Germline V gene lookup returns CDR1 DFQATT and CDR2 SNEGSKA (reference sequence). The CDR3 loop spans 15 amino acids.

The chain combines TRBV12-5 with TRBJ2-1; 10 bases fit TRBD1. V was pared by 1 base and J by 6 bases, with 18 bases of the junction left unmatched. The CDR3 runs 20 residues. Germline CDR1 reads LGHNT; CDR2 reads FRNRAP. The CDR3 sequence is CASGLEPGQGQVEWVNEQFF. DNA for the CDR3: TGTGCTAGTGGTTTGGAACCGGGACAGGGGCAAGTGGAGTGGGTCAATGAGCAGTTCTTC. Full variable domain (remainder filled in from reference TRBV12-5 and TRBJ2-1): DARVTQTPRHKVTEMGQEVTMRCQPILGHNTVFWYRQTMMQGLELLAYFRNRAPLDDSGMPKDRFSAEMPDATLATLKIQPSEPRDSAVYFCASGLEPGQGQVEWVNEQFFGPGTRLTVL.

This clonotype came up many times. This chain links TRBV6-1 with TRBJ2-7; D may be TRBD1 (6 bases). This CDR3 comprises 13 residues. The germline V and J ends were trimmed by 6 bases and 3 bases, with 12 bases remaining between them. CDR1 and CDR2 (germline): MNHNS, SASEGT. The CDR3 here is CASRTTGVYEQYF. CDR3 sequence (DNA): TGTGCCAGCAGAACGACAGGAGTCTACGAGCAGTACTTC.

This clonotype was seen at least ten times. CDR3 region: CASSTDGLNTEAFF. In DNA, the CDR3 is TGTGCCAGCAGTACCGACGGACTGAACACTGAAGCTTTCTTT. The chain links TRBV2 to TRBJ1-1; D is undetermined. V lost 5 bases and J 0 bases, leaving 10 bases between the germline ends. Germline V lookup: CDR1 SNHLY, CDR2 FYNNEI. This CDR3 comprises 14 residues.

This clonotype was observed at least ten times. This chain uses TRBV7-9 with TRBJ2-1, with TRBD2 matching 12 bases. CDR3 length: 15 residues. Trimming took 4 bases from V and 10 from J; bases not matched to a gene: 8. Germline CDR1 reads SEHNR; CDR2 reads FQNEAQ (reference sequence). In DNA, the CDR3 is TGTGCCAGCAGCTCTACTAGCGGGAGGAGGGGCGAGCAGTTCTTC. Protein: CASSSTSGRRGEQFF.

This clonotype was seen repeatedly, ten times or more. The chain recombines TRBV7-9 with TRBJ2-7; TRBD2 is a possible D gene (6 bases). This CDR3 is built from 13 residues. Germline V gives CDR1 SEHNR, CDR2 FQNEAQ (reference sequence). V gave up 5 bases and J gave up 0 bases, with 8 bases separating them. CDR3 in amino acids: CASSQDYSYEQYF. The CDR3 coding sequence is TGTGCCAGCAGCCAGGACTACTCCTACGAGCAGTACTTC.

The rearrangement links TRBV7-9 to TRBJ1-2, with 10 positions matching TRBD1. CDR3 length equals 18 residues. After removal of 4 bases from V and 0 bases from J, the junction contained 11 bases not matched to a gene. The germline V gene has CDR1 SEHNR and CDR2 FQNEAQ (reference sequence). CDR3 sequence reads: CASSSTRGQGGSNYGYTF. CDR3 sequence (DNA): TGTGCCAGCAGCTCGACCAGAGGACAGGGGGGATCTAACTATGGCTACACCTTC.

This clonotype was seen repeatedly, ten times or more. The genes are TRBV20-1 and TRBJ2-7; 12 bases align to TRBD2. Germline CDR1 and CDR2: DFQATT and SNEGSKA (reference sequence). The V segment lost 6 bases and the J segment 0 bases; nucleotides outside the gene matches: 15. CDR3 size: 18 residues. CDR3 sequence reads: CSARFPGGLAGISYEQYF. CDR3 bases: TGCAGTGCAAGGTTCCCCGGGGGACTAGCGGGTATCTCCTACGAGCAGTACTTC.

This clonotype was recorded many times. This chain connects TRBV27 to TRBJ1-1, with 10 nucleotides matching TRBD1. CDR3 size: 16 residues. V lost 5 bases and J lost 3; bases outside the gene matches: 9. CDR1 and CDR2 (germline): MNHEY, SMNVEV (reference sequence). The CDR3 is CASSVLSGTGDTEAFF. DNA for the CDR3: TGTGCCAGCAGTGTTCTATCCGGGACAGGGGACACTGAAGCTTTCTTT.

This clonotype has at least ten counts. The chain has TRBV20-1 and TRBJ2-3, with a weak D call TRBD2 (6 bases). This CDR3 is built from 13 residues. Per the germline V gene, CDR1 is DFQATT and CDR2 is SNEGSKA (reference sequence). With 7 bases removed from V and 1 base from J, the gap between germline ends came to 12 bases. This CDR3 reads CSVPASGTDTQYF. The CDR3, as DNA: TGCAGTGTCCCCGCTAGCGGCACAGATACGCAGTATTTT.

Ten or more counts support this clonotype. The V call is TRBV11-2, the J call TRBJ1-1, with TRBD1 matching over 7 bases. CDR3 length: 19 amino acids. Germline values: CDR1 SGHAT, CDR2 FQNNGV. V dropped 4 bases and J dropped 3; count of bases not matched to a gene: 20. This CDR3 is CASSSLPQGEGNGDTEAFF. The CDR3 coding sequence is TGTGCCAGCAGCTCTCTACCGCAGGGGGAGGGGAATGGCGACACTGAAGCTTTCTTT.

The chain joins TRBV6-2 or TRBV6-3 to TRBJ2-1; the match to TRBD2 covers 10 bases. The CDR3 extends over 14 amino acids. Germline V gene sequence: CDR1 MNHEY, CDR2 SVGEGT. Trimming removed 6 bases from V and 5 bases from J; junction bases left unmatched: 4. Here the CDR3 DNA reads TGTGCCAGCAGAACTAGCGGGGAGAACAATGAGCAGTTCTTC. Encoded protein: CASRTSGENNEQFF.

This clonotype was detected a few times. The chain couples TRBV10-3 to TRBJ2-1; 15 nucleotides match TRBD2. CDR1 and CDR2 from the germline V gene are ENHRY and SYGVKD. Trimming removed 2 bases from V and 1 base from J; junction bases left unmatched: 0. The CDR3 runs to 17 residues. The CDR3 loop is CAISEGTSGRSYNEQFF. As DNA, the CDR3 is TGTGCCATCAGTGAGGGGACTAGCGGGAGGTCCTACAATGAGCAGTTCTTC.

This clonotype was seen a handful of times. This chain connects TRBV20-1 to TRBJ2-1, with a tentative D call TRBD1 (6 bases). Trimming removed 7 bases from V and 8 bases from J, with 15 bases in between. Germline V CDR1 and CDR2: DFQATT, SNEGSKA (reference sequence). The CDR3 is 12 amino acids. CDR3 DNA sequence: TGCAGTGTTCGAGTAGGGGGTTATGAGCAGTTCTTC. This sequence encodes CSVRVGGYEQFF.

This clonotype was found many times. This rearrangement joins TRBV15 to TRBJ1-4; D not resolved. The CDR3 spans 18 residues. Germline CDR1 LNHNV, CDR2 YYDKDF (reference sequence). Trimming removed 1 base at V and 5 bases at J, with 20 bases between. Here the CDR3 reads CATSRVTGLRPLNEKLFF. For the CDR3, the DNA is TGTGCCACCAGCAGAGTGACCGGCCTCCGACCTCTCAATGAAAAACTGTTTTTT.

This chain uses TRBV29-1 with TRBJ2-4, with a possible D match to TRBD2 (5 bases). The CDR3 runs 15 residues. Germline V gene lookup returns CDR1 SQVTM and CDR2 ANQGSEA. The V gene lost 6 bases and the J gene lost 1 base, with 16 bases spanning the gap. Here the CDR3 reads CSVRERGLAKNIQYF. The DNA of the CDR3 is TGCAGCGTCCGCGAACGAGGGTTGGCCAAAAACATTCAGTACTTC.

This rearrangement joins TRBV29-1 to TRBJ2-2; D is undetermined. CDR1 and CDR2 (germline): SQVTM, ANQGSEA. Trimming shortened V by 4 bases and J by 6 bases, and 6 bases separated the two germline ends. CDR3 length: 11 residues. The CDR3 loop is CSVVWAGELFF. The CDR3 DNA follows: TGCAGCGTTGTGTGGGCCGGGGAGCTGTTTTTT.

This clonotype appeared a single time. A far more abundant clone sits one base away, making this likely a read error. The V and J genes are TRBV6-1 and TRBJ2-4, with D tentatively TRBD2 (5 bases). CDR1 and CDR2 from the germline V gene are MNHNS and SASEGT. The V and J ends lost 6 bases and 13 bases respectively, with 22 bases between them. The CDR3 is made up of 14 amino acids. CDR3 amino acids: CASSQPMPRDSQYF. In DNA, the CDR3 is TGTGCCAGCAGCCAACCCATGCCCCGGGATTCCCAGTACTTC.

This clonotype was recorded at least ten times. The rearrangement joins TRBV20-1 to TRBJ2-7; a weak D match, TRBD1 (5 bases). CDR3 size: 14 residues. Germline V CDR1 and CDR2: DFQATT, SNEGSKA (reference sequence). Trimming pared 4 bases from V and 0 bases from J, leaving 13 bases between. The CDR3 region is CSATPGRVSYEQYF. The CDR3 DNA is TGCAGTGCTACCCCGGGCAGGGTCTCCTACGAGCAGTACTTC.

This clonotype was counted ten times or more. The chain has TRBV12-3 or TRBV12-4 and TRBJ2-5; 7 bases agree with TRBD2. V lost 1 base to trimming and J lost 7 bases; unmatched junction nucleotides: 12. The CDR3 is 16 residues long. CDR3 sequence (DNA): TGTGCCAGCAGTTTAGGGACTAGAGGACCCGGGGGGACCCAGTACTTC. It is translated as CASSLGTRGPGGTQYF.